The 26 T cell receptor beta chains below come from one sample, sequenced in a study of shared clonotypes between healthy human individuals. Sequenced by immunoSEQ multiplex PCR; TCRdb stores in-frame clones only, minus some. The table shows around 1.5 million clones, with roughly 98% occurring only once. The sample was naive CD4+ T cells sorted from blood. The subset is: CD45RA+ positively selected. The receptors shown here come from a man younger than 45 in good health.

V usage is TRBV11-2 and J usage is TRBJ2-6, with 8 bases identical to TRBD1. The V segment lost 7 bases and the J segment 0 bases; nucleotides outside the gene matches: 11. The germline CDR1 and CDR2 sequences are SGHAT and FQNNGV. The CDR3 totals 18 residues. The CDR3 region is CASNYRDRNHSGANVLTF. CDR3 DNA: TGTGCCAGCAATTACCGGGACAGGAACCACTCTGGGGCCAACGTCCTGACTTTC.

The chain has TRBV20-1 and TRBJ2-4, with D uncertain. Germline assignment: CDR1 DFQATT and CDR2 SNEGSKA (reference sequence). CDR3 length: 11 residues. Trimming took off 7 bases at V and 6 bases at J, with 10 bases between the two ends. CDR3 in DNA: TGCAGTGGGGTGTATGTAAACATTCAGTACTTC. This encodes CSGVYVNIQYF.

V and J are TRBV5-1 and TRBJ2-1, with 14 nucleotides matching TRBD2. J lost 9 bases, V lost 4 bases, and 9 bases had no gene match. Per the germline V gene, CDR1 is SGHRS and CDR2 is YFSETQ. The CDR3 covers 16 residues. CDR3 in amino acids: CASSRTGLAGGSEQFF. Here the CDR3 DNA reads TGCGCCAGCAGCCGGACTGGACTAGCGGGAGGAAGTGAGCAGTTCTTC.

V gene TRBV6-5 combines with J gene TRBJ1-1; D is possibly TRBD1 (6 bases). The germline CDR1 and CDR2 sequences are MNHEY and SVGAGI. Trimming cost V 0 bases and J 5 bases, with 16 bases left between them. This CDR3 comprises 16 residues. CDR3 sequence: CASSYSPKGGGTEAFF. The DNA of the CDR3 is TGTGCCAGCAGTTACTCGCCAAAGGGGGGTGGAACTGAAGCTTTCTTT.

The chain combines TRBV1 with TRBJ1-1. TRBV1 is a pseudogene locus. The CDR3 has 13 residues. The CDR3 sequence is CTSSQAPFTEAFF. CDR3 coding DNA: TGCACCAGCAGCCAAGCCCCCTTCACTGAAGCTTTCTTT.

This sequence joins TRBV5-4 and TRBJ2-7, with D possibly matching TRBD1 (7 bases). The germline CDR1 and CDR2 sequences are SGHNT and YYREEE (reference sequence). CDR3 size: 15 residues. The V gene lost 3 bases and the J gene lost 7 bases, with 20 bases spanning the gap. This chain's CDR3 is CASSSSGTAGEEQYF. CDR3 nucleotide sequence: TGTGCCAGCAGCTCTTCCGGGACAGCGGGTGAAGAGCAGTACTTC.

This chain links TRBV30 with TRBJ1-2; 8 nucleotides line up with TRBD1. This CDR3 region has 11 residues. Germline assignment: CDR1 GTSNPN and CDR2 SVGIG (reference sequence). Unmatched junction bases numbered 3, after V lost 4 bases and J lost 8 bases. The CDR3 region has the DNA TGTGCCTGGACAGGGGGCACAGGCTACACCTTC. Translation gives CAWTGGTGYTF.

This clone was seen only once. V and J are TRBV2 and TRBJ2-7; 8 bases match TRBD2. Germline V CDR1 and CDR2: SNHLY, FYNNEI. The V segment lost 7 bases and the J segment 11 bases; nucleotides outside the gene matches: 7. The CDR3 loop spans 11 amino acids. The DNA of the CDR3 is TGTGCCAGCACAGATGACGGGGGGGAGTACTTC. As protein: CASTDDGGEYF.

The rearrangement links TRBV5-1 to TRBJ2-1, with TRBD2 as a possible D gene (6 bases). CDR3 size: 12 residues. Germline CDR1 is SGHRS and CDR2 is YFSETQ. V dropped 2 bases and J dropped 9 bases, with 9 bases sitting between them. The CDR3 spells CASSLLAFEQFF. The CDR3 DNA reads TGCGCCAGCAGCTTACTAGCTTTTGAGCAGTTCTTC.

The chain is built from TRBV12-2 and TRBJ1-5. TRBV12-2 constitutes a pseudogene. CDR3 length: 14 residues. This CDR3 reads CASRLVCLNQPQHF. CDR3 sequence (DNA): TGTGCAAGTCGCTTAGTTTGTCTAAATCAGCCCCAGCATTTT.

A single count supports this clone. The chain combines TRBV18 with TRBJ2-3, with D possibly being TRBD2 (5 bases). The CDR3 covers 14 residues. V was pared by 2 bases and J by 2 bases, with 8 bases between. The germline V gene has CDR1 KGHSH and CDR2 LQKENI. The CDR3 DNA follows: TGTGCCAGCTCACCAGGAGGCACCACAGATACGCAGTATTTT. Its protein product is CASSPGGTTDTQYF.

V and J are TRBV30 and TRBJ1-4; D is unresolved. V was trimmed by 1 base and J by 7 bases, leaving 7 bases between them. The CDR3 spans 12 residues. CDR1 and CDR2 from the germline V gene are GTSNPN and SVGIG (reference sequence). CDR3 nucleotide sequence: TGTGCCTGGAGTGGAGCGAGTGAAAAACTGTTTTTT. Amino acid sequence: CAWSGASEKLFF.

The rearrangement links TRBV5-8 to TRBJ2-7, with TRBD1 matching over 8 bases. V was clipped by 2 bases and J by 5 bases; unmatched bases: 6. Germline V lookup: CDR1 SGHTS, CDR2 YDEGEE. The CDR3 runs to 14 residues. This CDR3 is CASSLSRGHDEQYF. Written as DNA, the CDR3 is TGTGCCAGCAGCTTAAGCAGGGGGCATGACGAGCAGTACTTC.

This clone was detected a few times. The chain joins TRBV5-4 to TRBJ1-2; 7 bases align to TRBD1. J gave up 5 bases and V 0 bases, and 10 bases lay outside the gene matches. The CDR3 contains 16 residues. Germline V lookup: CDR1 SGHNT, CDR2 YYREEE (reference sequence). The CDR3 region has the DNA TGTGCCAGCAGCTTGGTGCGGACAGGCTCGGCATATGGCTACACCTTC. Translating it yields CASSLVRTGSAYGYTF.

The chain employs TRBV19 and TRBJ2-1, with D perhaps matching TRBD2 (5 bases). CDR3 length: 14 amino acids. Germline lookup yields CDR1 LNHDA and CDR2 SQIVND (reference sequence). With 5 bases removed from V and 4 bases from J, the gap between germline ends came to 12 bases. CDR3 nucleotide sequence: TGTGCCAGTAGTGCTCACTCGGGGTACAATGAGCAGTTCTTC. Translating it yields CASSAHSGYNEQFF.

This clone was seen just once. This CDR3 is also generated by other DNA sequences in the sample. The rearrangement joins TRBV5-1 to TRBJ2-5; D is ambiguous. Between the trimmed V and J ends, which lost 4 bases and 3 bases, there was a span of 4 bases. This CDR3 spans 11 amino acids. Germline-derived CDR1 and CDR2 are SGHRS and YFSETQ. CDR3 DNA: TGCGCCAGCAGCCTCAAAGAGACCCAGTACTTC. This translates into CASSLKETQYF.

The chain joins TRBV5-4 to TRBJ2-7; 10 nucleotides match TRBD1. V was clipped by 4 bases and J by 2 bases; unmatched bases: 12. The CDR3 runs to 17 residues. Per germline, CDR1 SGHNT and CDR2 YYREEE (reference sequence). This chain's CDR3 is CASSQLSDRGSPYEQYF. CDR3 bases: TGTGCCAGCAGCCAATTATCGGACAGGGGGAGTCCCTACGAGCAGTACTTC.

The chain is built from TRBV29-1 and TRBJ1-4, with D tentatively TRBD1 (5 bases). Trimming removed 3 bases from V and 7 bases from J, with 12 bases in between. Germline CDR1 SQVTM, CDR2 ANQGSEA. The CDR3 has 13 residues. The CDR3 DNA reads TGCAGCGTTGAGGGCAGGGTACGTGAAAAACTGTTTTTT. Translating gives CSVEGRVREKLFF.

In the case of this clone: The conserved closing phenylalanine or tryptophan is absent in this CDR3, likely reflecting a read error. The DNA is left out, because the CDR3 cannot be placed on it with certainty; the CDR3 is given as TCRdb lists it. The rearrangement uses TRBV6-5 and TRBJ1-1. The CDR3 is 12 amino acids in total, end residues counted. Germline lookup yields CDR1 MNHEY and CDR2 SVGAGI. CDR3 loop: CASTSPGGSMRV.

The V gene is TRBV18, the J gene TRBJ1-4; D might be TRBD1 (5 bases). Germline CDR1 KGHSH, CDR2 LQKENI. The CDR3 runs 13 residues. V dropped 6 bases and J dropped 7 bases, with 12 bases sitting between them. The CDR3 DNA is TGTGCCAGCTCCCCGGGAGGGGTTGAAAAACTGTTTTTT. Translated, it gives CASSPGGVEKLFF.

CDR3 amino acids: CASSYWDTNYGYTF. CDR3 DNA sequence: TGTGCCAGCAGTTACTGGGATACTAACTATGGCTACACCTTC. This chain connects TRBV6-6 to TRBJ1-2; no clear D gene. Deletions cut 1 base from V and 0 bases from J, with 6 bases between. The CDR3 runs to 14 residues. Per germline, CDR1 MNHNY and CDR2 SVGAGI (reference sequence).

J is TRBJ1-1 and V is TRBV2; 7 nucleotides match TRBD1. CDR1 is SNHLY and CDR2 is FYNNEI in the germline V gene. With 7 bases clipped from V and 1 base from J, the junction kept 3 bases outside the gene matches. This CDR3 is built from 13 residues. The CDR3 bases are TGTGCCAGCAATGGACAGGCGAACACTGAAGCTTTCTTT. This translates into CASNGQANTEAFF.

CDR3: CASTGYLKETQYF. The CDR3 coding sequence is TGTGCCAGCACTGGCTACTTGAAAGAGACCCAGTACTTC. The V call is TRBV2, the J call TRBJ2-5; D remains ambiguous. Per germline, CDR1 SNHLY and CDR2 FYNNEI. With 7 bases removed from V and 3 bases from J, the gap between germline ends came to 12 bases. This CDR3 is 13 amino acids long.

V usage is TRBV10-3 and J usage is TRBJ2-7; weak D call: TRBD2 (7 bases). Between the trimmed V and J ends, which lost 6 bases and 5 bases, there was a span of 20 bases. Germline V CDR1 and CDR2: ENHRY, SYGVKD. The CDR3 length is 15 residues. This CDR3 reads CAIRAGSGKGDEQYF. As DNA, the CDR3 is TGTGCCATCAGGGCAGGGAGCGGGAAGGGGGACGAGCAGTACTTC.

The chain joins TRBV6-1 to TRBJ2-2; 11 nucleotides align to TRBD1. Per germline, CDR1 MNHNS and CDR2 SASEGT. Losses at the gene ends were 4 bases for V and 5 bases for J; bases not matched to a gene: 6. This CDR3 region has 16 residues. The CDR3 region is CASSGWTGGNTGELFF. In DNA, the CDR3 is TGTGCCAGCAGTGGATGGACAGGGGGCAATACCGGGGAGCTGTTTTTT.

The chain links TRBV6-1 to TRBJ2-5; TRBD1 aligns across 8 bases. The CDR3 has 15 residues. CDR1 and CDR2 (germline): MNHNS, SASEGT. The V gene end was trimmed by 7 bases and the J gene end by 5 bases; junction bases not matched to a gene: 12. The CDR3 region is CASTEGQGARETQYF. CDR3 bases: TGTGCCAGCACTGAGGGGCAGGGGGCGCGGGAGACCCAGTACTTC.